This T cell receptor beta chain was identified in a study of blood T cell repertoires in COVID-19. Profiled with immunoSEQ multiplex PCR; TCRdb holds only in-frame clones, not every one. The sample holds some 190,000 clones; about 88% are singletons and the top ten take around 1.1%. Trimming shortened V by 6 bases and J by 6 bases, and 12 bases separated the two germline ends. The length of the CDR3 is 13 residues. The germline gives CDR1 LNHDA, CDR2 SQIVND (reference sequence). The chain has TRBV19 and TRBJ2-1; tentatively, D is TRBD1 (6 bases). The clonotype originates from a man aged 25-45 years with acute or convalescent COVID-19. Material for sequencing was peripheral blood. The CDR3 loop is CASRRDTTNEQFF. CDR3 sequence (DNA): TGTGCCAGTAGGAGGGACACTACCAATGAGCAGTTCTTC.